What follows are 9 T cell receptor beta chains derived from one specimen sequenced in a study of T cell responses to AZD1222 COVID-19 vaccine. Profiling relied on immunoSEQ multiplex PCR, and the TCRdb table lists in-frame clones only, not all of them. The sample yields some 130,000 clones, roughly 89% seen once. The sample consisted of peripheral blood, taken 28 days after the second AZD1222 dose. Receptor source: an adult who received the AZD1222 COVID-19 vaccine.

This clone came up a few times. CDR3 nucleotides: TGTGCCAGCAGCCAATTGGCGGCCGGGGAGCTGTTTTTT. Protein product: CASSQLAAGELFF. The V gene is TRBV3-1 (or the pseudogene TRBV3-2), the J gene TRBJ2-2; no reliable D call. V was pared by 2 bases and J by 6 bases, with 7 bases between. The CDR3 runs 13 residues. Germline values: CDR1 LGHDT, CDR2 YNNKEL (reference sequence).

This sequence joins TRBV5-1 and TRBJ1-5; D possibly corresponds to TRBD1 (5 bases). The CDR3 is 15 residues long. V was shortened by 4 bases and J by 3 bases, with 14 bases between the two germline ends. Germline V gives CDR1 SGHRS, CDR2 YFSETQ. DNA of the CDR3: TGCGCCAGCAGCCCGGGGGAAGGGCCCAATCAGCCCCAGCATTTT. It translates to CASSPGEGPNQPQHF.

This clone was seen a few times. This chain connects TRBV11-2 to TRBJ1-1; a possible D gene is TRBD1 (6 bases). The CDR3 is 13 amino acids. V was cut by 3 bases and J by 5 bases, with 10 bases left in between. CDR1 is SGHAT, CDR2 FQNNGV, per germline. The CDR3 sequence: CASSLEQGTEAFF. As DNA, the CDR3 is TGTGCCAGCAGCTTGGAACAGGGAACTGAAGCTTTCTTT.

The rearrangement links TRBV10-2 to TRBJ1-2; D is possibly TRBD1 (5 bases). Trimming took 3 bases from V and 1 from J, leaving 18 bases between them. The CDR3 has 17 residues. CDR1 and CDR2 from the germline V gene are WSHSY and SAAADI. In DNA, the CDR3 is TGCGCCAGCAGTGATCTATATGGGGCAGGGAGTAACTATGGCTACACCTTC. Protein: CASSDLYGAGSNYGYTF.

This clone was recorded once. The chain uses TRBV5-1 and TRBJ1-3; D is possibly TRBD1 (6 bases). Germline V lookup: CDR1 SGHRS, CDR2 YFSETQ. V lost 0 bases, J lost 0 bases, and 7 bases lay in between. This CDR3 region has 15 residues. CDR3 region: CASSLAGDSGNTIYF. CDR3 sequence (DNA): TGCGCCAGCAGCTTGGCAGGGGACTCTGGAAACACCATATATTTT.

This sequence joins TRBV21-1 and TRBJ2-4; the table's D call TRBD1 went unverified against the DNA. TRBV21-1 is noted as a pseudogene. This CDR3 is 15 amino acids long. CDR3 in DNA: TGTGCCAGCAGCAAAGCGCGGACAGAGAAAAACATTCAGTACTTC. As protein: CASSKARTEKNIQYF.

The chain couples TRBV6-6 to TRBJ2-1; D possibly uses TRBD1 or TRBD2 (5 bases each). The CDR3 is made up of 13 amino acids. With 6 bases removed from V and 7 bases from J, the gap between germline ends came to 13 bases. Germline CDR1 MNHNY, CDR2 SVGAGI (reference sequence). The CDR3 DNA follows: TGTGCCAGCAGGGAGACAGAGGGGAATGAGCAGTTCTTC. It is translated as CASRETEGNEQFF.

The chain joins TRBV4-1 to TRBJ2-3, with 11 bases identical to TRBD2. This CDR3 is built from 16 residues. From germline, CDR1 is MGHRA and CDR2 YSYEKL. Trimming took 2 bases from V and 4 from J; bases not matched to a gene: 5. The CDR3 region is CASSQPPGLAADTQYF. For the CDR3, the DNA is TGCGCCAGCAGCCAACCGCCGGGACTAGCGGCAGATACGCAGTATTTT.

About this clone: Other nucleotide sequences from this sample produce the same CDR3. The CDR3 loop reads CASSLGGSNEQFF. CDR3 nucleotides: TGTGCCAGCAGCTTGGGAGGGAGCAATGAGCAGTTCTTC. V and J are TRBV7-3 and TRBJ2-1; 7 positions match TRBD2. This CDR3 region has 13 residues. The trim removed 3 bases at V and 6 bases at J, leaving 2 bases unmatched. Germline CDR1 SGHTA, CDR2 FQGTGA.